These T cell receptor beta chains were read from a single sample in a study of blood T cell repertoires in COVID-19. TCRdb's table, derived via immunoSEQ multiplex PCR, lists solely in-frame clones and lacks some. This table holds around 370,000 clones, approximately 90% found once. What was sequenced was PBMCs or T cells enriched from blood (not recorded which). These receptors came from a woman aged 18-29 years who had recovered from COVID-19. CDR3s include the opening cysteine and the closing phenylalanine or tryptophan. Fields, in order: J gene, V gene, clone size, D gene, CDR3 protein, CDR3 DNA. The D gene is left open where the match is weak. Some rows mark clone size as missing; the rest say once, few, many or name a class of expanded clone.

j_call: TRBJ2-7
v_call: TRBV19
clone_size: .
d_call: .
cdr3_aa: CASRPMGGSYEQYF
cdr3_nt: TGTGCTTCACGCCCGATGGGGGGCTCCTACGAGCAGTACTTC

j_call: TRBJ1-2
v_call: TRBV4-3
clone_size: .
d_call: TRBD1
cdr3_aa: CASSQSGTGYGYTF
cdr3_nt: TGCGCCAGCAGCCAGTCCGGGACAGGGTATGGCTACACCTTC

j_call: TRBJ2-2
v_call: TRBV4-1
clone_size: .
d_call: TRBD1
cdr3_aa: CASSLQLGTGLITGELFF
cdr3_nt: TGCGCCAGCAGCCTACAACTAGGGACAGGGCTTATCACCGGGGAGCTGTTTTTT

j_call: TRBJ1-2
v_call: TRBV7-6
clone_size: .
d_call: TRBD1
cdr3_aa: CASSGQGSYGYTF
cdr3_nt: TGTGCCAGCAGCGGACAGGGCTCCTATGGCTACACCTTC

j_call: TRBJ2-3
v_call: TRBV5-1
clone_size: .
d_call: TRBD1
cdr3_aa: CASSLSGQRFTGVATQYF
cdr3_nt: TGCGCCAGCAGCTTGTCGGGACAGAGGTTCACAGGAGTAGCTACGCAGTATTTT

j_call: TRBJ1-2
v_call: TRBV19
clone_size: .
d_call: TRBD1
cdr3_aa: CASSRGQANYGYTF
cdr3_nt: TGTGCCAGTAGTCGGGGACAGGCTAACTATGGCTACACCTTC

j_call: TRBJ1-2
v_call: TRBV27
clone_size: .
d_call: .
cdr3_aa: CASSPSNKNYGYTF
cdr3_nt: TGTGCCAGCAGTCCCTCAAACAAGAACTATGGCTACACCTTC

j_call: TRBJ1-2
v_call: TRBV9
clone_size: .
d_call: TRBD1
cdr3_aa: CASSVRQGAYYGYTF
cdr3_nt: TGTGCCAGCAGCGTAAGACAGGGGGCTTACTATGGCTACACCTTC

j_call: TRBJ1-2
v_call: TRBV7-2
clone_size: .
d_call: .
cdr3_aa: CASSQGPRGGYTF
cdr3_nt: TGTGCCAGCAGCCAGGGACCCAGGGGAGGCTACACCTTC

j_call: TRBJ2-2
v_call: TRBV10-1
clone_size: .
d_call: TRBD1
cdr3_aa: CAIRQGACTGELFF
cdr3_nt: TGCGCCATCCGACAGGGGGCGTGCACCGGGGAGCTGTTTTTT

j_call: TRBJ1-5
v_call: TRBV9
clone_size: .
d_call: TRBD1
cdr3_aa: CASSGGTGDSNQPQHF
cdr3_nt: TGTGCCAGCAGCGGAGGGACAGGAGATAGCAATCAGCCCCAGCATTTT

j_call: TRBJ1-1
v_call: TRBV12-5
clone_size: .
d_call: .
cdr3_aa: CASGPLGGTEAFF
cdr3_nt: TGTGCTAGTGGTCCCTTGGGGGGCACTGAAGCTTTCTTT

j_call: TRBJ1-2
v_call: TRBV30
clone_size: .
d_call: .
cdr3_aa: CAWSASAGGWDGYTF
cdr3_nt: TGTGCCTGGAGTGCCTCAGCCGGAGGGTGGGATGGCTACACCTTC

j_call: TRBJ2-7
v_call: TRBV18
clone_size: .
d_call: TRBD2
cdr3_aa: CASSPRSGRGSYEQYF
cdr3_nt: TGTGCCAGCTCACCAAGGTCGGGGAGGGGTTCCTACGAGCAGTACTTC

j_call: TRBJ1-2
v_call: TRBV11-3
clone_size: once
d_call: TRBD1
cdr3_aa: CASSTGGSSGYTF
cdr3_nt: TGTGCCAGCAGTACAGGGGGCTCAAGTGGCTACACCTTC

j_call: TRBJ1-6
v_call: TRBV18
clone_size: .
d_call: TRBD1
cdr3_aa: CASSPIEQGASYNSPLHF
cdr3_nt: TGTGCCAGCTCACCGATAGAACAGGGGGCCTCCTATAATTCACCCCTCCACTTT

j_call: TRBJ1-1
v_call: TRBV5-1
clone_size: .
d_call: .
cdr3_aa: CASIGVGAEAFF
cdr3_nt: TGCGCCAGCATCGGTGTAGGGGCTGAAGCTTTCTTT

j_call: TRBJ1-1
v_call: TRBV6-5
clone_size: .
d_call: .
cdr3_aa: CASSQLDRLNTEAFF
cdr3_nt: TGTGCCAGCAGTCAGCTGGACAGACTAAACACTGAAGCTTTCTTT

j_call: TRBJ1-1
v_call: TRBV7-3
clone_size: .
d_call: TRBD1
cdr3_aa: CASSSQGGTEAFF
cdr3_nt: TGTGCCAGCAGCTCTCAGGGGGGCACTGAAGCTTTCTTT

j_call: TRBJ1-2
v_call: TRBV6-5
clone_size: .
d_call: TRBD1
cdr3_aa: CASSLRGTADGYTF
cdr3_nt: TGTGCCAGCAGTTTGCGCGGGACAGCGGATGGCTACACCTTC

j_call: TRBJ1-5
v_call: TRBV6-5
clone_size: .
d_call: TRBD1
cdr3_aa: CASGTGRSNQPQHF
cdr3_nt: TGTGCCAGCGGGACAGGACGCAGCAATCAGCCCCAGCATTTT

j_call: TRBJ1-3
v_call: TRBV2
clone_size: .
d_call: TRBD1
cdr3_aa: CASSEVGTVSGNTIYF
cdr3_nt: TGTGCCAGCAGTGAAGTGGGGACAGTCTCTGGAAACACCATATATTTT

j_call: TRBJ2-2
v_call: TRBV7-2
clone_size: .
d_call: TRBD2
cdr3_aa: CASSFSGGPNTGELFF
cdr3_nt: TGTGCCAGCAGCTTTAGCGGGGGCCCGAACACCGGGGAGCTGTTTTTT

j_call: TRBJ1-1
v_call: TRBV6-5
clone_size: .
d_call: TRBD1
cdr3_aa: CASSQKGGNTEAFF
cdr3_nt: TGTGCCAGCAGTCAAAAAGGGGGCAACACTGAAGCTTTCTTT

j_call: TRBJ1-4
v_call: TRBV19
clone_size: .
d_call: .
cdr3_aa: CASSIGGLLFF
cdr3_nt: TGTGCCAGTAGTATAGGAGGCCTACTGTTTTTT

j_call: TRBJ2-1
v_call: TRBV4-1
clone_size: once
d_call: .
cdr3_aa: CASSQDWGVEQFF
cdr3_nt: TGCGCCAGCAGCCAAGACTGGGGGGTCGAGCAGTTCTTC

j_call: TRBJ1-1
v_call: TRBV2
clone_size: .
d_call: TRBD1
cdr3_aa: CASTRQGYNTEAFF
cdr3_nt: TGTGCCAGCACCCGACAGGGGTACAACACTGAAGCTTTCTTT

j_call: TRBJ2-5
v_call: TRBV7-7
clone_size: .
d_call: .
cdr3_aa: CASSLSPGSQETQYF
cdr3_nt: TGTGCTAGCAGCTTGAGTCCGGGGTCCCAAGAGACCCAGTACTTC

j_call: TRBJ1-3
v_call: TRBV30
clone_size: .
d_call: TRBD1
cdr3_aa: CACNTRGQGRDTIYF
cdr3_nt: TGTGCCTGTAACACCAGGGGACAGGGAAGGGACACCATATATTTT

j_call: TRBJ2-4
v_call: TRBV18
clone_size: .
d_call: TRBD1
cdr3_aa: CASSPSATGTGALLAKNIQYF
cdr3_nt: TGTGCCAGCTCACCCTCAGCTACCGGGACAGGGGCCCTACTAGCCAAAAACATTCAGTACTTC

j_call: TRBJ1-2
v_call: TRBV6-5
clone_size: once
d_call: .
cdr3_aa: CASYPGALANYGYTF
cdr3_nt: TGTGCCAGCTACCCAGGGGCCTTAGCTAACTATGGCTACACCTTC

j_call: TRBJ1-3
v_call: TRBV18
clone_size: once
d_call: .
cdr3_aa: CASSRGVSGNTIYF
cdr3_nt: TGTGCCAGCTCACGCGGAGTGTCTGGAAACACCATATATTTT

j_call: TRBJ2-2
v_call: TRBV7-6
clone_size: .
d_call: TRBD2
cdr3_aa: CASSLGLDTGELFF
cdr3_nt: TGTGCCAGCAGCCTGGGACTAGACACCGGGGAGCTGTTTTTT